The 2 T cell receptor beta chains below all came from one sample that was sequenced in a study of cytomegalovirus exposure and HLA in healthy donors. The PCR employed 60 Vbeta primers together with 13 Jbeta primers. The repertoire was sequenced with immunoSEQ multiplex PCR; TCRdb's copy has only in-frame clones and lacks some. The sample carries some 190,000 clones, more than 60% recorded once. What was sequenced was PBMCs. All receptors derive from a young woman in good health and CMV-seropositive.

The genes are TRBV27 and TRBJ2-1, with a possible D match to TRBD2 (6 bases). The length of the CDR3 is 13 residues. CDR1 MNHEY and CDR2 SMNVEV come from the germline V gene (reference sequence). V shed 7 bases and J shed 6 bases, with 13 bases lying between them. Here the CDR3 DNA reads TGTGCCAGCAAAGTTCATAGCGGCAATGAGCAGTTCTTC. It translates to CASKVHSGNEQFF.

This chain links TRBV29-1 with TRBJ2-3, with D possibly TRBD1 on 5 matching bases. The V end was cut by 3 bases, the J end by 3 bases, with 10 bases between. The CDR3 totals 13 residues. CDR1 and CDR2 (germline): SQVTM, ANQGSEA. The CDR3 region is CSVDQGGTDTQYF. Written as DNA, the CDR3 is TGCAGCGTTGATCAGGGTGGAACAGATACGCAGTATTTT.